This T cell receptor beta chain appears in the sequencing data of a study of T cells in Graves' hyperthyroidism and ophthalmopathy. Study summary: The blood sample was taken at first diagnosis, before treatment began. Points from the study as a whole: Most expanded thyroid clonotypes above 0.001 also appeared in blood. A model using 13 V-J features told ophthalmopathy apart from stable hyperthyroidism.

It was uncontrolled infection, other autoimmune disease, pregnancy or lactation that excluded patients. TCR beta CDR3 region amplification was performed from RNA transcripts. First-round RT-PCR targeting the TCR CDR3 was performed with the HTBI primer set. A single record per CDR3 protein comes from TCRdb applying MiXCR to the multiplex PCR reads. Of fewer than 500,000 distinct CDR3 sequences listed, more than 14% are singletons. This clonotype was detected many times. The antigen remains undetermined. This TCR was sampled from a woman aged 25 to 39 with Graves' ophthalmopathy. Sequencing used blood.

The CDR3 DNA reads as TGTGCCAGCAGTCAGAACACAGGGATTATAGAGACCCAGTACTTC. This encodes CASSQNTGIIETQYF. The chain is built from TRBV3-1 and TRBJ2-5; a possible D gene is TRBD1 (6 bases). CDR3 size: 15 residues. V was clipped by 6 bases and J by 4 bases, with 18 bases between them. Germline V gives CDR1 LGHDT, CDR2 YNNKEL (reference sequence).